A single T cell receptor (beta chain) is shown here with its context. The antigen remains unidentified. V lost 7 bases and J 5 bases, leaving 14 bases between the germline ends. This CDR3 is built from 13 residues. Germline values: CDR1 ENHRY, CDR2 SYGVKD. These data are taken from a study of cytomegalovirus exposure and HLA in healthy donors. Study observations and caveats: Later analysis identified several of the most significant clusters that appeared linked to common viral pathogens. Apparent HLA restriction characterized most CMV-associated TCR beta chains in a later analysis. Indistinguishable V segments such as TRBV6-2 and TRBV6-3 were excluded. HLA alleles were associated with 16,951 TCR beta sequences in a later analysis at 0.05 false discovery rate.

Amplification used 60 Vbeta primers and 13 Jbeta primers. Clones were sequenced by immunoSEQ multiplex PCR, and TCRdb holds only the in-frame ones, with some missing. This sample yields roughly 160,000 clones, of which roughly 80% are seen a single time; over 2% belongs to the top ten. V and J are TRBV10-3 and TRBJ1-2, with D perhaps TRBD1 (5 bases). The source is a male donor in good health and CMV-seronegative. Sequencing was done on a sample of PBMCs. CDR3 loop: CAINSGSSYGYTF. The DNA for the CDR3 is TGTGCCATCAATTCAGGGTCATCTTATGGCTACACCTTC.